Listed here are 29 T cell receptor beta chains from one sample, sequenced in a study of tumor and adjacent non-tumor tissue in lung cancer. The library came from three nested PCR rounds adapted from ARM-PCR protocols. TCRdb analysed the multiplex PCR reads with MiXCR anew, one entry per CDR3 protein. This table has 200,000 to 250,000 distinct CDR3 sequences, over 55% appearing once. RNA was extracted from bulk tissue without any cell sorting. Sample: lung tumor tissue. The receptors were gathered from a man between 60 and 70 years old with non-small cell lung cancer.

The chain links TRBV10-3 to TRBJ1-1; the match to TRBD1 covers 7 bases. This CDR3 contains 13 residues. The germline V gene has CDR1 ENHRY and CDR2 SYGVKD. V was pared by 8 bases and J by 9 bases, with 12 bases of the junction left unmatched. CDR3 amino acids: CAIATGVPGKAFF. Written as DNA, the CDR3 is TGTGCCATCGCTACAGGGGTCCCCGGGAAAGCTTTCTTT.

As to this clonotype: This could be a read error, since a much larger clone is one nucleotide away. The chain combines TRBV20-1 with TRBJ1-5; D is unclear. The CDR3 extends over 13 amino acids. In germline, CDR1 is DFQATT, CDR2 SNEGSKA (reference sequence). CDR3 region: CSTREAPLGPQHF. In DNA form, the CDR3 reads TGCAGTACTAGAGAGGCGCCCCTCGGCCCCCAGCATTTT.

This clonotype was found once. At one end the junction does not follow the germline gene, possibly because of a read error. The chain joins TRBV4-1 to TRBJ1-4; no definite D call. The CDR3 spans 16 residues. The germline CDR1 and CDR2 sequences are MGHRA and YSYEKL. As DNA, the CDR3 is TGCGCCAGCAGCCAAGATATGCGGGTCACTAATGAGAAACTGTTTTTT. It is translated as CASSQDMRVTNEKLFF.

Concerning this clonotype: Without the conserved terminal phenylalanine or tryptophan, this CDR3 likely stems from a read error. This chain links TRBV11-3 with TRBJ2-7; D is unresolved. Trimming left V 1 base short and J 9 bases short, with 19 bases between. The V gene's germline CDR1 is SGHNT and CDR2 YENEEA. This CDR3 region has 15 residues. The CDR3 spells CASSLGRTAVDGQYL. DNA of the CDR3: TGTGCCAGCAGCTTAGGACGCACGGCGGTGGATGGGCAGTACTTA.

Details on this clonotype: Compared with germline, one end of the junction differs, possibly owing to a read error. The chain combines TRBV4-2 with TRBJ1-4, with 8 bases that match TRBD1. CDR1 is LGHNA, CDR2 YNFKEQ, per germline. This CDR3 is built from 16 residues. CDR3 sequence: CASSQAVQGANERLFF. The CDR3 DNA reads TGTGCCAGCAGCCAAGCTGTTCAGGGGGCGAATGAAAGACTGTTTTTT.

A remark on this clonotype: Possible read error: a much larger clone is one base away. The V gene is TRBV20-1, the J gene TRBJ1-6; no clear D. The CDR3 consists of 15 residues. CDR1 is DFQATT, CDR2 SNEGSKA, per germline (reference sequence). V lost 3 bases, J lost 0 bases, and 9 bases lay in between. CDR3 sequence: CSASSWNSYNSPLHF. The CDR3 DNA reads TGCAGTGCTAGTTCTTGGAACTCCTATAATTCACCCCTCCACTTT.

In the case of this clonotype: No conserved phenylalanine or tryptophan is present at the end of the CDR3, so a read error is the likely explanation. The V and J genes are TRBV11-2 and TRBJ2-5, with unresolved D. The germline gives CDR1 SGHAT, CDR2 FQNNGV. The length of the CDR3 is 14 residues. CDR3 loop: CASSPVTDQDTQYL. CDR3 nucleotide sequence: TGTGCCAGCAGCCCCGTGACGGACCAAGATACCCAGTACCTC.

This clonotype appeared a few times. This chain links TRBV28 with TRBJ1-3; 7 bases agree with TRBD1. Per germline, CDR1 MDHEN and CDR2 SYDVKM. With 6 bases clipped from V and 0 bases from J, the junction kept 5 bases outside the gene matches. The CDR3 is made up of 15 amino acids. The CDR3 DNA sequence: TGTGCCAGCAGGTGGGACAGAACCTCTGGAAACACCATATATTTT. As protein: CASRWDRTSGNTIYF.

In the case of this clonotype: The conserved closing phenylalanine or tryptophan is absent in this CDR3, likely reflecting a read error. The chain employs TRBV6-5 and TRBJ2-1; no definite D call. The germline V and J ends were trimmed by 7 bases and 4 bases, with 5 bases remaining between them. In germline, CDR1 is MNHEY, CDR2 SVGAGI. The CDR3 covers 11 residues. In nucleotides, the CDR3 is TGTGCCAGCATCCAATACAATGAGCAGTTCATC. This gives the protein CASIQYNEQFI.

A word on this clonotype: Germline and junction disagree at one end, which may indicate a read error. This chain joins TRBV29-1 and TRBJ2-7; 9 bases map to TRBD1. The CDR3 is 14 amino acids. From germline, CDR1 is SQVTM and CDR2 ANQGSEA. CDR3 nucleotides: TGCAGCGGTGGACAGGGGTTTAGCTCCTACGAGCGGTACTTC. Its translation is CSGGQGFSSYERYF.

This clonotype was observed at least ten times. The chain carries TRBV5-5 and TRBJ2-7; 9 bases are a match to TRBD2. CDR1 and CDR2 (germline): SGHKS, YYEKEE (reference sequence). The junction had 10 bases not matched to a gene; V was cut back by 3 bases and J by 6 bases. CDR3 length: 15 amino acids. CDR3 nucleotide sequence: TGTGCCAGCAGCTCAACCGGGACTAGCTTTTCCGAGCAGTACTTC. This encodes CASSSTGTSFSEQYF.

The sample holds many counts of this clonotype. The rearrangement joins TRBV29-1 to TRBJ2-1, with D unclear. The ends were cut back, 4 bases at V and 10 bases at J, with 11 bases in the middle. CDR3 length: 11 amino acids. The germline V gene has CDR1 SQVTM and CDR2 ANQGSEA. CDR3: CSVAVTEEQFF. The CDR3, as DNA: TGCAGCGTTGCGGTGACGGAAGAGCAGTTCTTC.

The gene calls are TRBV5-6 and TRBJ1-1; no firm D call. CDR3 length equals 13 residues. V was pared by 5 bases and J by 6 bases, with 14 bases between. The germline V gene has CDR1 SGHDT and CDR2 YYEEEE. The CDR3 protein is CASSFYWSPEAFF. In DNA form, the CDR3 reads TGTGCCAGCAGTTTCTATTGGAGCCCTGAAGCTTTCTTT.

Concerning this clonotype: The junction and the germline gene differ at one end; a read error may be behind it. The rearrangement links TRBV20-1 to TRBJ2-2; 7 bases line up with TRBD2. Germline loops: CDR1 DFQATT, CDR2 SNEGSKA (reference sequence). This CDR3 region has 15 residues. CDR3 loop: CSARTSGTNTWELFF. As DNA, the CDR3 is TGCAGTGCTAGAACCAGCGGGACGAACACCTGGGAGCTGTTTTTT.

A note on this clonotype: A single base separates this from a much larger clone, so it may be a read error. The chain links TRBV6-2 or TRBV6-3 to TRBJ1-2, with a possible D match to TRBD1 (6 bases). The germline CDR1 and CDR2 sequences are MNHEY and SVGEGT. This CDR3 spans 15 amino acids. Trimming left V 7 bases short and J 1 base short, with 16 bases between. The CDR3 DNA reads as TGTGCCAGCATCGAGGGGGACAATCATAACTATGGCTACACCTTC. This gives the protein CASIEGDNHNYGYTF.

This clonotype has a count of ten or more. At one boundary the junction diverges from the germline segment, which might be a read error. The V gene is TRBV7-8, the J gene TRBJ2-4; 11 bases fit TRBD2. Germline V gene sequence: CDR1 SGHVS, CDR2 FQNEAQ. The CDR3 totals 13 residues. CDR3 coding DNA: TGTGCCAGCAGCCCAGTACTAGCGGGAGACAGGGACTTC. As protein: CASSPVLAGDRDF.

This clonotype has ten or more counts. The CDR3 DNA reads as TGCAGTGCCCCCAACCCGGGGGCAGGAAATGAAAAACTGTTTTTT. Translating gives CSAPNPGAGNEKLFF. The chain recombines TRBV20-1 with TRBJ1-4, with a possible D match to TRBD1 (6 bases). The CDR3 sequence is 15 residues long. V gave up 6 bases and J gave up 5 bases, with 19 bases separating them. From germline, CDR1 is DFQATT and CDR2 SNEGSKA (reference sequence).

This clonotype was seen at least ten times. The genes are TRBV12-3 or TRBV12-4 and TRBJ2-7; 12 nucleotides agree with TRBD2. The CDR3 contains 15 residues. With V trimmed by 5 bases and J by 4 bases, 6 bases remained unmatched. CDR3 region: CASSTGLAGGYEQYF. As DNA, the CDR3 is TGTGCCAGCAGTACGGGACTAGCGGGCGGATACGAGCAGTACTTC.

A note on this clonotype: This may be a read error, as it is one base from a much larger clone. Because the CDR3's place on the DNA is in doubt, the DNA is left out and the CDR3 is given as listed by TCRdb. The chain is built from TRBV29-1 and TRBJ1-1; TRBD1 is the table's D call and was not checked against the DNA. The CDR3 totals 14 residues, both ends included. Germline V gene lookup returns CDR1 SQVTM and CDR2 ANQGSEA. The CDR3 sequence is CSVEVGTGNTETFF.

The genes are TRBV28 and TRBJ1-4; the D is unclear. Germline-derived CDR1 and CDR2 are MDHEN and SYDVKM. The CDR3 has 14 amino acids. V lost 2 bases, J lost 5 bases, and 9 bases lay in between. The CDR3 sequence: CASSLRRPNEKLFF. The CDR3 coding sequence is TGTGCCAGCAGTTTAAGAAGGCCCAATGAAAAACTGTTTTTT.

This clonotype turned up a few times. This rearrangement joins TRBV12-3 or TRBV12-4 to TRBJ2-5; D is tentatively TRBD1 or TRBD2 (5 bases each). Between the trimmed V and J ends, which lost 3 bases and 5 bases, there was a span of 10 bases. This CDR3 has 13 amino acids. The CDR3, as DNA: TGTGCCAGCAGTTTGGGGGATGTGGAGACCCAGTACTTC. This gives the protein CASSLGDVETQYF.

In its sample, this clonotype was seen once. With a much larger clone just one base away, this may be a read error. The final CDR3 position lacks the conserved phenylalanine or tryptophan, pointing to a likely read error. This rearrangement joins TRBV20-1 to TRBJ2-3, with D unclear. The CDR3 is made up of 15 amino acids. Per germline, CDR1 DFQATT and CDR2 SNEGSKA (reference sequence). Between the trimmed V and J ends, which lost 1 base and 4 bases, there was a span of 15 bases. The CDR3 reads CSARGLAVGADTQYY. DNA of the CDR3: TGCAGTGCTAGAGGCCTCGCGGTGGGCGCAGATACGCAGTATTAT.

This chain joins TRBV29-1 and TRBJ1-1; D is uncertain. Germline CDR1 reads SQVTM; CDR2 reads ANQGSEA. Between the trimmed V and J ends, which lost 6 bases and 4 bases, there was a span of 12 bases. This CDR3 region has 12 residues. The CDR3 loop is CSVLPWATEAFF. CDR3 bases: TGCAGCGTCCTACCGTGGGCCACTGAAGCTTTCTTT.

The rearrangement joins TRBV2 to TRBJ2-1; possible D gene TRBD1, 6 bases. Trimming took off 9 bases at V and 3 bases at J, with 12 bases between the two ends. The germline V gene encodes CDR1 SNHLY and CDR2 FYNNEI. There are 13 residues in the CDR3. This CDR3 reads CARQGLHYNEQFF. The CDR3 DNA follows: TGTGCCAGACAGGGCCTTCACTACAATGAGCAGTTCTTC.

Note on this clonotype: A junction boundary mismatches the germline segment, possibly from a read error. J is TRBJ1-3 and V is TRBV28; 7 nucleotides agree with TRBD1. Looked up from germline, CDR1 is MDHEN and CDR2 is SYDVKM. CDR3 length: 16 residues. CDR3 residues: CASSLGRGRSGNTIYF. The CDR3, as DNA: TGTGCCAGCAGTTTGGGCAGGGGGAGGTCTGGGAACACCATATATTTT.

The chain recombines TRBV15 with TRBJ2-7, with TRBD1 identical over 7 bases. The CDR3 extends over 14 amino acids. CDR1 is LNHNV and CDR2 is YYDKDF in the germline V gene (reference sequence). The J segment lost 0 bases and the V segment lost 6 bases, leaving 5 bases of the junction unmatched. CDR3 residues: CATSKGADSYEQYF. DNA of the CDR3: TGTGCCACCAGTAAGGGGGCGGACTCCTACGAGCAGTACTTC.

As concerns this clonotype: One junction end does not reproduce the germline sequence, and a read error may be involved. CDR3 loop: CTSAVTGYEQYF. For the CDR3, the DNA is TGTACCAGCGCCGTGACGGGCTACGAGCAGTACTTC. This chain links TRBV6-2 or TRBV6-3 with TRBJ2-7; no clear D gene. CDR1 is MNHEY, CDR2 SVGEGT, per germline. This CDR3 is 12 amino acids long.

The gene calls are TRBV20-1 and TRBJ2-7; TRBD1 aligns across 7 bases. CDR1 is DFQATT and CDR2 is SNEGSKA in the germline V gene (reference sequence). Trimming cost V 3 bases and J 2 bases; bases outside gene matches: 7. The CDR3 spans 14 residues. CDR3 residues: CSASSDRSTYEQYF. Written as DNA, the CDR3 is TGCAGTGCTAGTTCGGACAGGTCGACCTACGAGCAGTACTTC.

Of note for this clonotype: A junction end diverges from the germline sequence, so it may reflect a read error. Written as DNA, the CDR3 is TGCAGTGCTCCTACTAGCGGGGGAACTGAAAACATTCGGTACTTC. Translated, it gives CSAPTSGGTENIRYF. This chain joins TRBV20-1 and TRBJ2-4; the match to TRBD2 covers 11 bases. The CDR3 is 15 amino acids. Germline CDR1 DFQATT, CDR2 SNEGSKA (reference sequence).